This TCR beta chain was sequenced during a study of OX40 agonist ivuxolimab in advanced cancers. Overall study findings and caveats: Clonal expansion by week 6 occurred in CD4+ and CD8+ blood T cells (at 0.1 to 3.0 mg/kg).

Note on this clone: Its target is not known.

The length of the CDR3 is 13 residues. CDR1 is SGHRS, CDR2 YFSETQ, per germline. With 3 bases removed from V and 7 bases from J, the gap between germline ends came to 8 bases. TCRdb keeps only in-frame clones here, not all; method: immunoSEQ multiplex PCR. The sample has 76,000 or so clones, roughly 85% seen once. The clonotype was recovered from an adult with an advanced solid tumor such as melanoma, head and neck, liver or kidney cancer. The rearrangement links TRBV5-1 to TRBJ1-6; D is perhaps TRBD1 (5 bases). The sample here was CD4+ or CD8+ T cells sorted from blood, taken in a trial of the OX40 agonist ivuxolimab. This chain's CDR3 is CASSSGQNSPLHF. CDR3 nucleotides: TGCGCCAGCAGCTCCGGACAAAATTCACCCCTCCACTTT.